Below are 5 T cell receptor beta chains sequenced from a single sample in a study of regulatory T cells in long-lasting Graves disease. Both iRepertoire HTBI primers and Arm-PCR of CDR3 regions were used to build the TCR beta libraries. TCRdb called the multiplex PCR reads again in MiXCR, with one record for every CDR3 protein. Among 320,000 or so distinct CDR3 sequences, under 20% were seen once, and the ten largest hold approximately 35%. Time point described: newly diagnosed GD, antithyroid drugs for less than 3 months. The TCR library used RNA extracted from PBMCs. This material consisted of peripheral blood mononuclear cells (PBMCs), taken at new diagnosis, from a patient treated with antithyroid drugs. All receptors come from a female donor with Graves disease.

This clonotype came up many times. The rearrangement links TRBV6-1 to TRBJ2-7; 14 bases map to TRBD2. Trimming at V came to 10 bases and at J to 3 bases, leaving 2 bases not matched to a gene. The germline CDR1 and CDR2 sequences are MNHNS and SASEGT. The CDR3 runs 13 residues. The CDR3 nucleotides read TGTGCCACCGGGACTAGCGGGGGCTACGAGCAGTACTTC. Translated: CATGTSGGYEQYF.

This clonotype was observed a handful of times. The CDR3 coding sequence is TGTGCCAGCAGCCAGATACAGGGGGCTGTTAACATGGATACGCAGTATTTT. This sequence encodes CASSQIQGAVNMDTQYF. The chain uses TRBV3-1 and TRBJ2-3; 9 bases agree with TRBD1. This CDR3 is 17 amino acids long. J gave up 6 bases and V 3 bases, and 13 bases lay outside the gene matches. The germline gives CDR1 LGHDT, CDR2 YNNKEL (reference sequence).

In regard to this clonotype: The CDR3 end shows no conserved phenylalanine or tryptophan, and so a read error is likely. The DNA is left out, because the CDR3 cannot be placed on it with certainty; the CDR3 is given as TCRdb lists it. V is TRBV28 and J is TRBJ1-6. Germline CDR1 is MDHEN and CDR2 is SYDVKM. Counting both end residues, the CDR3 totals 14 amino acids. CDR3 amino acids: CASSLGRVGSPLRL.

This clonotype was counted ten times or more. The rearrangement links TRBV7-9 to TRBJ2-1, with 8 positions matching TRBD2. The V gene end was trimmed by 5 bases and the J gene end by 9 bases; junction bases not matched to a gene: 9. The germline V gene encodes CDR1 SEHNR and CDR2 FQNEAQ (reference sequence). CDR3 length: 14 residues. CDR3 DNA: TGTGCCAGCAGCGCCTCAGCGGGAGTGATTGAGCAGTTCTTC. Encoded protein: CASSASAGVIEQFF.

This chain connects TRBV2 to TRBJ1-3; perhaps TRBD1 as D (6 bases). Germline CDR1 and CDR2: SNHLY and FYNNEI. The CDR3 covers 14 residues. Trimming stripped 6 bases from V and 2 bases from J, with 11 bases between. The CDR3 DNA reads as TGTGCCAGCAGCACAGGGCAACCTGGAAACACCATATATTTT. It specifies CASSTGQPGNTIYF.